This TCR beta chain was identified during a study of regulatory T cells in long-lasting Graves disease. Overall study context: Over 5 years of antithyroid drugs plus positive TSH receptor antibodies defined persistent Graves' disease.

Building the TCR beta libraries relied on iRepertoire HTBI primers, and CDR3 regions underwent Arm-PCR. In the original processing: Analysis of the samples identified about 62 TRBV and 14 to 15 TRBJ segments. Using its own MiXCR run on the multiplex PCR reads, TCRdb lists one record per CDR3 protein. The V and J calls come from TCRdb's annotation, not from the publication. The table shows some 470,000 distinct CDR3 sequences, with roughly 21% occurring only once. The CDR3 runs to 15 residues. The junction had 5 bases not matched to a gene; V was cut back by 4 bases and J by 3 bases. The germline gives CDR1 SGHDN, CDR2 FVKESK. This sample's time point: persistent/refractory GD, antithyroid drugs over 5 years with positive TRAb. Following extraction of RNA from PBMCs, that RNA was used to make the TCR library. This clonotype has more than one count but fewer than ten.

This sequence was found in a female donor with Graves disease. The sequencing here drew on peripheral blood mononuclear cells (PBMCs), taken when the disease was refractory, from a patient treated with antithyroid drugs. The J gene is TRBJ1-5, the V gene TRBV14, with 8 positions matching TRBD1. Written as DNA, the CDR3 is TGTGCCAGCAGCCCCGGGACAGGCCACAATCAGCCCCAGCATTTT. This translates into CASSPGTGHNQPQHF. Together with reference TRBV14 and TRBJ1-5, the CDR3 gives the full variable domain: EAGVTQFPSHSVIEKGQTVTLRCDPISGHDNLYWYRRVMGKEIKFLLHFVKESKQDESGMPNNRFLAERTGGTYSTLKVQPAELEDSGVYFCASSPGTGHNQPQHFGDGTRLSIL.